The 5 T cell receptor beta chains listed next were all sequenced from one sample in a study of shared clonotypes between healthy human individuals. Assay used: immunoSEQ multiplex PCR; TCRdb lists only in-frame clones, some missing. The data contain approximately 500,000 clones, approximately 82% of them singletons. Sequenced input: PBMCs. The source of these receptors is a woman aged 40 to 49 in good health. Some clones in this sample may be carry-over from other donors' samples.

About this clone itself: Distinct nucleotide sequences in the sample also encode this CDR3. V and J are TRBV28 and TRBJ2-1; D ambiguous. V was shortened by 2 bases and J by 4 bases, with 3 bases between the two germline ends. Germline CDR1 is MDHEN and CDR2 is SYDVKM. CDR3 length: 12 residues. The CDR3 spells CASSLAYNEQFF. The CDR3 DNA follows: TGTGCCAGCAGTTTAGCGTACAATGAGCAGTTCTTC.

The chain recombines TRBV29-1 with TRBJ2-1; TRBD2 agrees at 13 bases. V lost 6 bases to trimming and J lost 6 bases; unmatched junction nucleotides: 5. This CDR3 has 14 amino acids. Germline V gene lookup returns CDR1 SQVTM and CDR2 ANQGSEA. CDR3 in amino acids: CSVVLAGGSNEQFF. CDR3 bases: TGCAGCGTAGTACTAGCGGGAGGGTCCAATGAGCAGTTCTTC.

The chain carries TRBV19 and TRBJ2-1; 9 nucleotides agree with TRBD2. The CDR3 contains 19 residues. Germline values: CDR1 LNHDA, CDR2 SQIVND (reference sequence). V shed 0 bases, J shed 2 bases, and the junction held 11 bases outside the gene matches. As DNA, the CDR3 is TGTGCCAGTAGTATAGATAGCTCCGGCGGGAGGGGCCCCTACAATGAGCAGTTCTTC. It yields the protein CASSIDSSGGRGPYNEQFF. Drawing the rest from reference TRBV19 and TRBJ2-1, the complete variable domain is DGGITQSPKYLFRKEGQNVTLSCEQNLNHDAMYWYRQDPGQGLRLIYYSQIVNDFQKGDIAEGYSVSREKKESFPLTVTSAQKNPTAFYLCASSIDSSGGRGPYNEQFFGPGTRLTVL.

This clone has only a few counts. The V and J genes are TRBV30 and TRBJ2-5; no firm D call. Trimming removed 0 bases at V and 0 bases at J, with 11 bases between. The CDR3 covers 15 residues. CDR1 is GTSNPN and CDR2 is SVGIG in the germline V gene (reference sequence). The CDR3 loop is CAWSVGSANQETQYF. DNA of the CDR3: TGTGCCTGGAGTGTAGGATCAGCCAACCAAGAGACCCAGTACTTC.

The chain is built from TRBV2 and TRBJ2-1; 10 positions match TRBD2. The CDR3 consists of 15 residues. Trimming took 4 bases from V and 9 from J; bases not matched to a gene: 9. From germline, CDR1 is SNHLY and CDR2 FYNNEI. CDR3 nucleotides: TGTGCCAGCAGTGTACGGCTAGCGGGAGAGGTTGAGCAGTTCTTC. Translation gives CASSVRLAGEVEQFF.